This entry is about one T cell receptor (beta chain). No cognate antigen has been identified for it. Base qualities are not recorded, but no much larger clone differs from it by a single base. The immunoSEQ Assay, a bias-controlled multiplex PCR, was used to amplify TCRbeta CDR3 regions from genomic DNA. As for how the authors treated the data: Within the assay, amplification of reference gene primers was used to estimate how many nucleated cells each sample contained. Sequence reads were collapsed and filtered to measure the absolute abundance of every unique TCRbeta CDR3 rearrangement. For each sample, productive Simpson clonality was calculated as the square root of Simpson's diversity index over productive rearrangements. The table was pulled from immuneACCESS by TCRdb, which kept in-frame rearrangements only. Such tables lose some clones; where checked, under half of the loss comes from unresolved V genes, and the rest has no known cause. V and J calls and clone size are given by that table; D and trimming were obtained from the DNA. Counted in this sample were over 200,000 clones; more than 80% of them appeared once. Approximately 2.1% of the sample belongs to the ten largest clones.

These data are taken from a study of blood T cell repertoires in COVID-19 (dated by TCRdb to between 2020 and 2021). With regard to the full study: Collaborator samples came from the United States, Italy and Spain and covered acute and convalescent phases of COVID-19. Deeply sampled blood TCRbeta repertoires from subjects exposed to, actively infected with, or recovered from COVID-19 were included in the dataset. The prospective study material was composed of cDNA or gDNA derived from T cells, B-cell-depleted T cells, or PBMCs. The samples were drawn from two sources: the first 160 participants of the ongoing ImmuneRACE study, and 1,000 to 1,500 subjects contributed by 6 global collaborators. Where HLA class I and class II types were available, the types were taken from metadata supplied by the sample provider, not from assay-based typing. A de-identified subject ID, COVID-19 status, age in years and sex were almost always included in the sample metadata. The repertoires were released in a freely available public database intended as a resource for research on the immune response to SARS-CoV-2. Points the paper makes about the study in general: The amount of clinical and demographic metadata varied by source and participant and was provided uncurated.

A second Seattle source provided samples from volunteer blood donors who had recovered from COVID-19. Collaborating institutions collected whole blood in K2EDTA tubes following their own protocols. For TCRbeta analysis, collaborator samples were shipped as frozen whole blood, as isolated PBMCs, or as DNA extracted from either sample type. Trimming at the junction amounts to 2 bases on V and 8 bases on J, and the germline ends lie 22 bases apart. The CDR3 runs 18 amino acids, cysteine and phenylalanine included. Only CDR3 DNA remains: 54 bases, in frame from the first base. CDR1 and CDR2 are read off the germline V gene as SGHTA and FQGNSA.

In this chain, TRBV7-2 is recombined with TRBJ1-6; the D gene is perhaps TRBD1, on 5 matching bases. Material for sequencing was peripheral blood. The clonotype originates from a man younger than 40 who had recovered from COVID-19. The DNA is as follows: TGTGCCAGCAGCTTATTTTTCGGAAAGGGGCCAGTTGATTCACCCCTCCACTTT. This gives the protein CASSLFFGKGPVDSPLHF. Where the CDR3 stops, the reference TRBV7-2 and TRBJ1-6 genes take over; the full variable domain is GAGVSQSPSNKVTEKGKDVELRCDPISGHTALYWYRQSLGQGLEFLIYFQGNSAPDKSGLPSDRFSAERTGGSVSTLTIQRTQQEDSAVYLCASSLFFGKGPVDSPLHFGNGTRLTVT.